This T cell receptor beta chain was obtained from a study of blood T cell repertoires in COVID-19. The wider study: Researchers got acute and convalescent COVID-19 samples from the United States, Italy and Spain. The cDNA or gDNA used as material had been derived from T cells, B-cell-depleted T cells, or PBMCs.

Per the authors' pipeline: Reference gene primer amplification gave estimated nucleated cell counts. Clones were sequenced by immunoSEQ multiplex PCR, and TCRdb holds only the in-frame ones, with some missing. Clone size and V and J calls were adopted from that table, with D and trimming inferred from the DNA. This table has over 250,000 clones, 85% to 90% appearing once. With 0 bases removed from V and 8 bases from J, the gap between germline ends came to 11 bases. This CDR3 comprises 14 residues. Germline V gives CDR1 SGDLS, CDR2 YYNGEE. This TCR was recovered from a human donor in a cohort sampled during active COVID-19. The sequencing sample was made of peripheral blood. The J gene is TRBJ1-4, the V gene TRBV9; no firm D call. The CDR3: CASSVGGMEEKLFF. Written as DNA, the CDR3 is TGTGCCAGCAGCGTAGGAGGCATGGAGGAAAAACTGTTTTTT.